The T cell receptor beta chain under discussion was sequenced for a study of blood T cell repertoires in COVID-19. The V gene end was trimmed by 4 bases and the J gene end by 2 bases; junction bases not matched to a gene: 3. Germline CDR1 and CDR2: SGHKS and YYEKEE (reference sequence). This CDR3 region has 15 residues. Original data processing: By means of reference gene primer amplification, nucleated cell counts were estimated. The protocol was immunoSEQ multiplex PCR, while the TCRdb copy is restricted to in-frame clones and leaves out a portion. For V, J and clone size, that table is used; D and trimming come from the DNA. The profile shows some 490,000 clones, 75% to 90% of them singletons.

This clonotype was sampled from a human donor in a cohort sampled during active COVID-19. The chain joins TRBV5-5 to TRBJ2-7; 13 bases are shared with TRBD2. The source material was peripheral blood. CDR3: CASSPGTSGTYEQYF. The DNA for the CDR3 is TGTGCCAGCAGCCCTGGGACTAGCGGGACCTACGAGCAGTACTTC.